What follows are 25 T cell receptor beta chains derived from one specimen sequenced in a study of post-analysis software for immune sequencing data (dated by TCRdb to 2015 to 2017). The intended sense of this specimen's time point label: second blood draw from one MS patient after hematopoietic stem cell transplantation. Libraries were prepared through PCR. The run used an Illumina HiSeq 2500. To reduce PCR and sequencing biases, unique molecular identifiers were built into the TCR beta cDNA libraries. The raw public reads went through TCRdb reprocessing: fastp at Q25, MiXCR clone calling, in-frame beta chains kept. Every entry covers one CDR3 protein and lists the most common genes and DNA from its rows. The sample table records 150,000 to 200,000 distinct CDR3 sequences; under 40% of these occur just once. The ten biggest clones cover 25% to 35% of the sample. The material was blood, obtained after autologous hematopoietic stem cell transplantation. These TCRs come from a girl aged 5-17 years with multiple sclerosis. Donor details come from another sample of the same person, matched by shared clones.

The chain recombines TRBV12-3 or TRBV12-4 with TRBJ2-1, with D possibly being TRBD2 (5 bases). Trimming removed 6 bases from V and 8 bases from J, with 17 bases in between. This CDR3 is built from 14 residues. This chain's CDR3 is CASSRGLLWDEQFF. CDR3 DNA: TGTGCCAGCAGCCGAGGACTGCTATGGGATGAGCAGTTCTTC.

V usage is TRBV5-1 and J usage is TRBJ2-5; a possible D gene is TRBD2 (5 bases). This CDR3 has 14 residues. The germline V gene has CDR1 SGHRS and CDR2 YFSETQ. Trimming took 0 bases from V and 5 from J, leaving 11 bases between them. The CDR3 region has the DNA TGCGCCAGCAGCTTGGACTCTAGCCGGGAGACCCAGTACTTC. It encodes CASSLDSSRETQYF.

This clonotype has a handful of counts. The gene calls are TRBV6-1 and TRBJ2-7; D is unclear. The ends were cut back, 3 bases at V and 2 bases at J, with 17 bases in the middle. CDR3 length: 16 residues. The germline gives CDR1 MNHNS, CDR2 SASEGT. The CDR3 DNA sequence: TGTGCCAGCAGTGAGGGCGGAGCGCCCCGGCCCTACGAGCAGTACTTC. Amino acid sequence: CASSEGGAPRPYEQYF.

This chain links TRBV27 with TRBJ2-1, with a weak D call TRBD2 (6 bases). The length of the CDR3 is 14 residues. Trimming left V 10 bases short and J 7 bases short, with 20 bases between. The V gene's germline CDR1 is MNHEY and CDR2 SMNVEV (reference sequence). Written as DNA, the CDR3 is TGTGCCACTACAAACGGGGGTTGGCGGAATGAGCAGTTCTTC. This encodes CATTNGGWRNEQFF.

This clonotype was picked up many times. The V and J genes are TRBV7-9 and TRBJ2-7; perhaps TRBD2 as D (6 bases). Germline CDR1 SEHNR, CDR2 FQNEAQ (reference sequence). This CDR3 is built from 14 residues. Trimming left V 6 bases short and J 4 bases short, with 16 bases between. This chain's CDR3 is CASSPRDLLYEQYF. In nucleotides, the CDR3 is TGTGCCAGCAGTCCTCGGGACTTGCTTTACGAGCAGTACTTC.

This clonotype was seen more than once but under ten times. V gene TRBV29-1 combines with J gene TRBJ1-2; D unclear. Trimming pared 6 bases from V and 7 bases from J, leaving 18 bases between. CDR1 SQVTM and CDR2 ANQGSEA come from the germline V gene. The CDR3 contains 13 residues. The CDR3 region has the DNA TGCAGCGTCGCCCTTTCACTGGCGGGTGGCTACACCTTC. Encoded protein: CSVALSLAGGYTF.

This clonotype was recorded a few times. This chain joins TRBV11-2 and TRBJ2-1; 8 bases fit TRBD2. From germline, CDR1 is SGHAT and CDR2 FQNNGV. The V gene end was trimmed by 3 bases and the J gene end by 8 bases; junction bases not matched to a gene: 18. CDR3 length: 18 amino acids. CDR3 region: CASSLLQRERGSSYEQFF. CDR3 sequence (DNA): TGTGCCAGCAGCTTGTTACAGCGGGAGAGGGGGTCTAGCTATGAGCAGTTCTTC.

The chain is built from TRBV28 and TRBJ2-2; tentative D call: TRBD1 (6 bases). The germline V gene has CDR1 MDHEN and CDR2 SYDVKM. This CDR3 comprises 15 residues. V was pared by 3 bases and J by 3 bases, with 11 bases between. CDR3 region: CASSFGDIYTGELFF. For the CDR3, the DNA is TGTGCCAGCAGTTTTGGGGACATTTACACCGGGGAGCTGTTTTTT.

This chain uses TRBV12-3 or TRBV12-4 with TRBJ2-1, with 8 positions matching TRBD2. V lost 6 bases and J lost 4; bases outside the gene matches: 11. CDR3 size: 16 residues. In DNA, the CDR3 is TGTGCCAGCAGCCAAGACCTAGCGGGCCTATACAATGAGCAGTTCTTC. Translation: CASSQDLAGLYNEQFF.

The rearrangement joins TRBV7-2 to TRBJ1-1; TRBD1 is a possible D gene (5 bases). The germline V and J ends were trimmed by 5 bases and 4 bases, with 17 bases remaining between them. The CDR3 is made up of 15 amino acids. The V gene's germline CDR1 is SGHTA and CDR2 FQGNSA. CDR3: CASSTGGFGGTEAFF. As DNA, the CDR3 is TGTGCCAGCAGCACCGGGGGTTTCGGGGGCACTGAAGCTTTCTTT.

CDR3 amino acids: CASSQDIAAANSPLHF. The CDR3 coding sequence is TGTGCCAGCAGCCAAGATATAGCGGCAGCCAATTCACCCCTCCACTTT. The rearrangement joins TRBV14 to TRBJ1-6; no clear D gene. The V gene lost 0 bases and the J gene lost 7 bases, with 13 bases spanning the gap. The CDR3 loop spans 16 amino acids. Germline CDR1 reads SGHDN; CDR2 reads FVKESK.

This clonotype was detected ten times or more. The chain combines TRBV11-2 with TRBJ1-1, with TRBD1 matching over 8 bases. CDR3 length equals 17 residues. Germline V gives CDR1 SGHAT, CDR2 FQNNGV. Trimming removed 1 base from V and 1 base from J; junction bases left unmatched: 8. DNA of the CDR3: TGTGCCAGCAGCTTAGTAAGACAGGGGACTCCGAACACTGAAGCTTTCTTT. Translation: CASSLVRQGTPNTEAFF.

This clonotype was detected ten times or more. The V call is TRBV12-3 or TRBV12-4, the J call TRBJ2-5; the match to TRBD2 covers 7 bases. The CDR3 contains 14 residues. V gave up 3 bases and J gave up 2 bases; unmatched junction bases: 3. The DNA of the CDR3 is TGTGCCAGCAGTTTTTCGGGGGGTCAAGAGACCCAGTACTTC. As protein: CASSFSGGQETQYF.

This clonotype showed up just a few times. V is TRBV6-5 and J is TRBJ2-3; D may be TRBD2 (5 bases). The CDR3 runs to 16 residues. V shed 2 bases and J shed 3 bases, with 15 bases lying between them. The germline CDR1 and CDR2 sequences are MNHEY and SVGAGI. The CDR3 region has the DNA TGTGCCAGCAGTTACCCCGGCGGGTTGGGGACAGATACGCAGTATTTT. Translation: CASSYPGGLGTDTQYF.

J is TRBJ1-1 and V is TRBV20-1; 10 bases map to TRBD1. Germline V gene sequence: CDR1 DFQATT, CDR2 SNEGSKA (reference sequence). CDR3 length: 14 residues. Unmatched junction bases numbered 6, after V lost 4 bases and J lost 4 bases. The CDR3 region is CSAKLGQGVTEAFF. The CDR3 DNA is TGCAGTGCTAAGCTCGGACAGGGGGTCACTGAAGCTTTCTTT.

V and J are TRBV5-1 and TRBJ2-3; 7 bases are shared with TRBD1. CDR1 and CDR2 (germline): SGHRS, YFSETQ. The ends lost 4 bases at V and 1 base at J; junction bases unmatched: 6. This CDR3 contains 15 residues. CDR3 in amino acids: CASSRDSSGTDTQYF. The CDR3 nucleotides are TGCGCCAGCAGCCGGGACAGTTCCGGCACAGATACGCAGTATTTT. Together with reference TRBV5-1 and TRBJ2-3, the CDR3 gives the full variable domain: KAGVTQTPRYLIKTRGQQVTLSCSPISGHRSVSWYQQTPGQGLQFLFEYFSETQRNKGNFPGRFSGRQFSNSRSEMNVSTLELGDSALYLCASSRDSSGTDTQYFGPGTRLTVL.

The chain combines TRBV28 with TRBJ2-7; D not resolved. Between the trimmed V and J ends, which lost 8 bases and 2 bases, there was a span of 16 bases. CDR3 length: 14 amino acids. Germline-derived CDR1 and CDR2 are MDHEN and SYDVKM. CDR3: CASQAAGNAYEQYF. In DNA, the CDR3 is TGTGCCAGCCAGGCGGCAGGCAACGCCTACGAGCAGTACTTC.

This chain uses TRBV28 with TRBJ2-5; a possible D gene is TRBD2 (5 bases). The CDR3 is made up of 21 amino acids. CDR1 MDHEN and CDR2 SYDVKM come from the germline V gene. V shed 5 bases and J shed 11 bases, with 42 bases lying between them. CDR3 region: CASSPTHWTRPTEWINHEQYF. The DNA of the CDR3 is TGTGCCAGCAGTCCTACCCATTGGACTCGACCTACTGAGTGGATAAACCATGAGCAGTACTTC.

This chain uses TRBV11-2 with TRBJ2-1, with a possible D match to TRBD2 (6 bases). CDR3 length equals 16 residues. With 5 bases removed from V and 8 bases from J, the gap between germline ends came to 22 bases. CDR1 SGHAT and CDR2 FQNNGV come from the germline V gene. The CDR3 reads CASSPIGAGRGDEQFF. CDR3 sequence (DNA): TGTGCCAGCAGCCCCATAGGGGCGGGGCGAGGGGATGAGCAGTTCTTC.

In its sample, this clonotype ranks as medium-sized. The V gene is TRBV3-1, the J gene TRBJ1-5; D gene unclear. Germline V gene lookup returns CDR1 LGHDT and CDR2 YNNKEL (reference sequence). Trimming pared 4 bases from V and 2 bases from J, leaving 9 bases between. CDR3 length: 14 residues. The CDR3 loop is CASSPGWGNQPQHF. Here the CDR3 DNA reads TGTGCCAGCAGCCCGGGATGGGGCAATCAGCCCCAGCATTTT.

The rearrangement uses TRBV6-5 and TRBJ2-5, with 13 bases aligning to TRBD2. Germline CDR1 reads MNHEY; CDR2 reads SVGAGI. V lost 8 bases and J lost 5; bases outside the gene matches: 11. The CDR3 consists of 16 residues. CDR3 nucleotide sequence: TGTGCCAGCTCCCGCACTAGCGGGAGGGCCGAGGAGACCCAGTACTTC. It specifies CASSRTSGRAEETQYF.

This clonotype occurred many times. The J gene is TRBJ2-1, the V gene TRBV2; D is unclear. Trimming took 3 bases from V and 9 from J, leaving 15 bases between them. The CDR3 totals 14 residues. The germline V gene has CDR1 SNHLY and CDR2 FYNNEI. The CDR3 protein is CASSEGMRLSEQFF. The CDR3 DNA is TGTGCCAGCAGTGAGGGGATGAGGCTTAGTGAGCAGTTCTTC. The complete variable domain, with remaining parts taken from reference TRBV2 and TRBJ2-1, reads EPEVTQTPSHQVTQMGQEVILRCVPISNHLYFYWYRQILGQKVEFLVSFYNNEISEKSEIFDDQFSVERPDGSNFTLKIRSTKLEDSAMYFCASSEGMRLSEQFFGPGTRLTVL.

V and J are TRBV6-1 and TRBJ1-2, with D possibly TRBD1 on 5 matching bases. Germline CDR1 MNHNS, CDR2 SASEGT. Trimming removed 6 bases from V and 9 bases from J, with 14 bases in between. CDR3 length: 12 residues. The chain's CDR3 is CASSPRRGSYTF. CDR3 DNA: TGTGCCAGCAGCCCCAGACGGGGCAGCTACACCTTC.

At least ten counts were recorded for this clonotype. V is TRBV7-2 and J is TRBJ2-7; D is uncertain. V was clipped by 0 bases and J by 7 bases, with 13 bases between them. Germline V gene lookup returns CDR1 SGHTA and CDR2 FQGNSA. The CDR3 runs 14 residues. CDR3 amino acids: CASSLARDSREQYF. CDR3 bases: TGTGCCAGCAGCTTAGCGCGCGATTCACGGGAGCAGTACTTC. Supplemented by reference TRBV7-2 and TRBJ2-7, the full variable domain reads GAGVSQSPSNKVTEKGKDVELRCDPISGHTALYWYRQSLGQGLEFLIYFQGNSAPDKSGLPSDRFSAERTGGSVSTLTIQRTQQEDSAVYLCASSLARDSREQYFGPGTRLTVT.

A word on this clonotype: A read error may explain this, as a much larger clone is one base away. V is TRBV20-1 and J is TRBJ2-5; D is possibly TRBD1 (5 bases). Trimming pared 0 bases from V and 4 bases from J, leaving 15 bases between. This CDR3 region has 15 residues. Germline CDR1 DFQATT, CDR2 SNEGSKA (reference sequence). CDR3 residues: CSARDLRERSETQYF. The CDR3, as DNA: TGCAGTGCTAGAGATCTCAGGGAAAGGTCAGAGACCCAGTACTTC.